This T cell receptor (beta chain) was found in a study of T cell responses to AZD1222 COVID-19 vaccine. TCRdb keeps only in-frame clones here, not all; method: immunoSEQ multiplex PCR. The sample comprises 150,000 to 200,000 clones, roughly 94% of which are singletons, and approximately 0.98% rests with the top ten. This CDR3 is 15 amino acids long. CDR1 is LGHDT, CDR2 YNNKEL, per germline (reference sequence). With 3 bases clipped from V and 3 bases from J, the junction kept 5 bases outside the gene matches. Findings and caveats of the study: Increases in Spike-specific TCR breadth and depth were seen after two AZD1222 doses. The study found vaccine-associated CD4 TCRs spanning spike, dominant at 160-218 and 743-854.

As regards this clone: Its antigen is undetermined.

The chain employs TRBV3-1 (or the pseudogene TRBV3-2) and TRBJ1-1; 9 bases fit TRBD1. The material sequenced was peripheral blood, taken 28 days after the second AZD1222 dose. The TCR comes from an adult who received the AZD1222 COVID-19 vaccine. In DNA, the CDR3 is TGTGCCAGCAGCCAGGGGGACAGGGTTTACACTGAAGCTTTCTTT. Its translation: CASSQGDRVYTEAFF.